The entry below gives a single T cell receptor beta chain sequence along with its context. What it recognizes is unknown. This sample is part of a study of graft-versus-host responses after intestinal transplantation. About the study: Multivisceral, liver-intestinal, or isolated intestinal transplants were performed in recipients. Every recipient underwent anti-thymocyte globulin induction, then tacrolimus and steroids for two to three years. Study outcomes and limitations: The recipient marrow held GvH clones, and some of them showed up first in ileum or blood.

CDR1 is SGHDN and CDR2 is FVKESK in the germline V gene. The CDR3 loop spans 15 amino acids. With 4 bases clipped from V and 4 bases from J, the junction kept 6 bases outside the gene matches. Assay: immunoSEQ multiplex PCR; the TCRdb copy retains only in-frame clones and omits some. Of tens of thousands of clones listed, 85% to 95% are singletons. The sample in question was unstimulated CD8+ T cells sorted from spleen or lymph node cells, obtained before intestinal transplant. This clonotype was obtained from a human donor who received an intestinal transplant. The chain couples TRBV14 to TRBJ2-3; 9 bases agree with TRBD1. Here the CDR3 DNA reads TGTGCCAGCAGCCCAGGACAGGGGAACGCAGATACGCAGTATTTT. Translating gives CASSPGQGNADTQYF.